A selection of T cell receptor beta chains follows, all from one sample in a study of cytomegalovirus exposure and HLA in healthy donors. The assay was immunoSEQ multiplex PCR, and TCRdb's table has in-frame clones only and misses some. The data show fewer than 250,000 clones, with about 75% seen just once and over 1.5% held by the top ten. Sequencing was done on a sample of PBMCs. These receptors were obtained from a male donor in good health and CMV-seronegative. The CDR3 runs from the conserved cysteine through the conserved F or W. D genes are given only for firm matches. A row's size may be missing; if present it is once, few, many or a size class.

TRBJ1-1,TRBD1,-,TRBV4-1,TGCGCCAGCAGCCAGGTACCTCGGACAGGGCTCCCTGAAGCTTTCTTT,CASSQVPRTGLPEAFF
TRBJ1-1,-,-,TRBV7-9,TGTGCCATAGGGGCCAATATGAACACTGAAGCTTTCTTT,CAIGANMNTEAFF
TRBJ1-2,-,-,TRBV30,TGTGCCTGGAGTGTACTAGGGACATCTGTTCGATATGGCTACACCTTC,CAWSVLGTSVRYGYTF
TRBJ1-4,TRBD1,-,TRBV2,TGTGCCAGCAGTTCCGACAGGGGGCTAGAAAAACTGTTTTTT,CASSSDRGLEKLFF
TRBJ1-1,-,few,TRBV7-6,TGTGCCAGCAGGAGCTCGCCAAACACTGAAGCTTTCTTT,CASRSSPNTEAFF
TRBJ1-1,-,-,TRBV27,TGTGCCAGCAGTTTGTACGGGTGGACTGAAGCTTTCTTT,CASSLYGWTEAFF
TRBJ2-7,TRBD2,-,TRBV28,TGTGCCAGCAGTTCAGGGACTAGCGGGAGACCCGAGCAGTACTTC,CASSSGTSGRPEQYF
TRBJ1-6,TRBD1,-,TRBV7-9,TGTGCCAGCAGCCAACCGGGACAGGGGGGTTCACCCCTCCACTTT,CASSQPGQGGSPLHF
TRBJ2-7,TRBD2,-,TRBV19,TGTGCCACCCCTAAAAGGGAGGGACGGGGCGAGCAGTACTTC,CATPKREGRGEQYF
TRBJ2-7,-,-,TRBV2,TGTGCCAGCTCCCCCGCCTTAGCCTACGAGCAGTACTTC,CASSPALAYEQYF
TRBJ1-2,-,-,TRBV27,TGTGCCAGCAGTTTAGGGACTCCCTATGGCTACACCTTC,CASSLGTPYGYTF
TRBJ2-7,-,few,TRBV21-1,TGTGCCAGCAGCAAAGGCTGGACAGGGACTCTCGAGCAGTACTTC,CASSKGWTGTLEQYF
TRBJ1-3,-,-,TRBV13,TGTGCCAGCAGCGCTTCCACAGGGACTGGAAACACCATATATTTT,CASSASTGTGNTIYF
TRBJ2-3,-,-,TRBV27,TGTGCCAGCAGCATCGGACTGATGATGGATACGCAGTATTTT,CASSIGLMMDTQYF
TRBJ2-5,-,-,TRBV2,TGTGCCAGCAGTGCCACCTGGGGTAGCGGAGACCCACTTGGAGAGACCCAGTACTTC,CASSATWGSGDPLGETQYF
TRBJ2-5,TRBD1,once,TRBV7-9,TGTGCCAGCAGCTTAGCGACAGGGGAAGGAGAGACCCAGTACTTC,CASSLATGEGETQYF
TRBJ2-2,-,-,TRBV6-5,TGTGCCAGCCGCCTAAACAGGAACACCGGGGAGCTGTTTTTT,CASRLNRNTGELFF
TRBJ1-2,-,-,TRBV4-3,TGCGCCAGCAGCCAAGAGGGTCGGGGGGGGCATGGCTACACCTTC,CASSQEGRGGHGYTF
TRBJ2-3,TRBD1,-,TRBV18,TGTGCCAGCTCACCACTGGGGCAGGGGGCAGATACGCAGTATTTT,CASSPLGQGADTQYF
TRBJ1-2,-,-,TRBV14,TGTGCCAGCAGCCCCCGAAGGTCCAGGAGACACTTACAGGGTGGCTACACCTTC,CASSPRRSRRHLQGGYTF
TRBJ2-7,-,-,TRBV5-1,TGCGCCAGCAGCGTAGATCAGGGTGAGCAGTACTTC,CASSVDQGEQYF
TRBJ2-7,TRBD2,few,TRBV7-9,TGTGCCAGCAGCCGGGGCGGGGGGATCCCTCCGCGACGTTCAGAGCAGTACTTC,CASSRGGGIPPRRSEQYF
TRBJ2-3,-,once,TRBV9,TGTGCCAGCAGCGTAATCAGTTTCACAGATACGCAGTATTTT,CASSVISFTDTQYF
TRBJ2-7,TRBD1,-,TRBV2,TGTGCCAGCCTCGCTGGGTGGGACAGGGCCTACGAGCAGTACTTC,CASLAGWDRAYEQYF
TRBJ2-1,-,-,TRBV29-1,TGCAGCGTAGAAGCCGCCCGTAAGTTCGGTGAGCAGTTCTTC,CSVEAARKFGEQFF
TRBJ2-3,TRBD2,few,TRBV19,TGTGCCAGTAGTATAGATCGAGGGGCTAGCGGCCCAGATACGCAGTATTTT,CASSIDRGASGPDTQYF
TRBJ1-5,-,-,TRBV7-2,TGTGCCAGCAGCTTAGCATTGGACAGAAATCAGCCCCAGCATTTT,CASSLALDRNQPQHF
TRBJ2-7,TRBD2,-,TRBV28,TGTGCCAGCAGAACGGGACTAGCGGGACGCGAGCAGTACTTC,CASRTGLAGREQYF
TRBJ2-2,-,-,TRBV28,TGTGCCAGCAGTTATACAGGGAAGGCCACCGGGGAGCTGTTTTTT,CASSYTGKATGELFF
TRBJ1-2,-,once,TRBV10-3,TGTGCCATCAGTGAGCCAGGGGACTATGGCTACACCTTC,CAISEPGDYGYTF
TRBJ2-7,TRBD1,-,TRBV7-9,TGTGCCAGCAGCTTACAGGGGGCAAGGTACGAGCAGTACTTC,CASSLQGARYEQYF
TRBJ2-3,TRBD2,-,TRBV5-6,TGTGCCAGCAGAGTGGTAGGCGGGGGAGGTGATACGCAGTATTTT,CASRVVGGGGDTQYF
TRBJ2-7,-,-,TRBV6-6,TGTGCCAGCAGTTACTCGAACCAGGGCGTGAACGAGCAGTACTTC,CASSYSNQGVNEQYF
TRBJ2-1,TRBD2,-,TRBV29-1,TGCAGCGTTGAAGGCGGGAGGGTCTCCTACAATGAGCAGTTCTTC,CSVEGGRVSYNEQFF
TRBJ2-7,TRBD1,-,TRBV5-6,TGTGCCAGCAGCGGAACGACAGGGGGAGGGCTCTACGAGCAGTACTTC,CASSGTTGGGLYEQYF
TRBJ1-5,TRBD1,-,TRBV7-9,TGTTCCAGCAGCCCGACAGGGGTTCCCTCGACCCAGCATTTT,CSSSPTGVPSTQHF
TRBJ2-2,TRBD1,-,TRBV25-1,TGTGCCAGCAAACGGACAGGGACAAACCCCGGGGAGCTGTTTTTT,CASKRTGTNPGELFF
TRBJ1-2,TRBD1,-,TRBV9,TGTGCCAGCAGCCAAGACCACACGGGACAGAACTATGGCTACACCTTC,CASSQDHTGQNYGYTF
TRBJ2-3,TRBD2,-,TRBV6-4,TGTGCCAGCAGTGACTCGAGCGGGGGCTCAGATACGCAGTATTTT,CASSDSSGGSDTQYF
TRBJ1-4,TRBD1,-,TRBV19,TGTGCCAGTAGTAAGGGACAGGGGTCTCCTAATGAAAAACTGTTTTTT,CASSKGQGSPNEKLFF
TRBJ1-1,-,few,TRBV5-1,TGCGCCAGCAGCCAAGGGCCGGGGAGGACTGAAGCTTTCTTT,CASSQGPGRTEAFF
TRBJ1-2,-,-,TRBV5-1,TGCGCCAGCAGCTTAGGGACGGGGGGCTATGGCTACACCTTC,CASSLGTGGYGYTF
TRBJ2-3,-,once,TRBV27,TGTGCCAGCAGCCACAGGGACACGACAGATACGCAGTATTTT,CASSHRDTTDTQYF
TRBJ2-1,TRBD1,once,TRBV7-8,TGTGCCAGCAGCTTATCCCGGGACAGGGACAATGAGCAGTTCTTC,CASSLSRDRDNEQFF
TRBJ2-7,TRBD1,-,TRBV27,TGTGCCAGCAGTTCATGGACAGGGTGGTCCTACGAGCAGTACTTC,CASSSWTGWSYEQYF
TRBJ2-1,TRBD2,-,TRBV6-5,TGTGCCAGCAGTTATGGGACTAGGGACAATGAGCAGTTCTTC,CASSYGTRDNEQFF
TRBJ2-5,-,few,TRBV28,TGTGCCAGCAGTCCGAACTTAAGTTGGACCCAGTACTTC,CASSPNLSWTQYF
TRBJ2-7,TRBD2,-,TRBV5-4,TGTGCCAGCAGCCTAGCGGGAGGGCCCCACGAGCAGTACTTC,CASSLAGGPHEQYF
TRBJ2-7,TRBD2,-,TRBV5-1,TGCGCCAGCAGCTTGCCTAGCGGGAGTAGGGCGTACGAGCAGTACTTC,CASSLPSGSRAYEQYF
TRBJ1-1,-,once,TRBV11-3,TGTGCCAGCAGCTCGTCAGGGAACCCTCGAGCTTTCTTT,CASSSSGNPRAFF